This T cell receptor (beta chain) appears in the sequencing data of a study of T-cell memory formation after mild COVID-19. Study as a whole: TCR clustering was largely donor specific. Study-wide results and caveats: Confirmation of SARS-CoV-2 specificity was lacking for second-wave clones peaking day 37. Prior to infection, memory already included some responding clones, suggesting cross-reactive memory joined.

Germline V gives CDR1 SGHTA, CDR2 FQGTGA. Trimming pared 3 bases from V and 6 bases from J, leaving 12 bases between. The CDR3 has 15 amino acids. 5'RACE with constant-segment primers yielded barcoded, UMI-tagged TCR alpha and TCR beta cDNA libraries. A single record per CDR3 protein comes from TCRdb applying MiXCR to the 5' RACE reads. The sample carries 30,000 to 35,000 distinct CDR3 sequences, 7.5% to 8% recorded once. There are a few counts of this clonotype. Antigen: not known. V is TRBV7-3 and J is TRBJ1-6, with D possibly TRBD1 on 6 matching bases. This TCR was sampled from a man between 18 and 35 years old who had mild COVID-19 (a few samples of this study predate the infection). Cell type and time point are not known. Sequenced input: PBMCs or a T cell subset sorted from them (not recorded which). Here the CDR3 DNA reads TGTGCCAGCAGCTTCCCCGGACAGACTAATTCACCCCTCCACTTT. Protein product: CASSFPGQTNSPLHF.